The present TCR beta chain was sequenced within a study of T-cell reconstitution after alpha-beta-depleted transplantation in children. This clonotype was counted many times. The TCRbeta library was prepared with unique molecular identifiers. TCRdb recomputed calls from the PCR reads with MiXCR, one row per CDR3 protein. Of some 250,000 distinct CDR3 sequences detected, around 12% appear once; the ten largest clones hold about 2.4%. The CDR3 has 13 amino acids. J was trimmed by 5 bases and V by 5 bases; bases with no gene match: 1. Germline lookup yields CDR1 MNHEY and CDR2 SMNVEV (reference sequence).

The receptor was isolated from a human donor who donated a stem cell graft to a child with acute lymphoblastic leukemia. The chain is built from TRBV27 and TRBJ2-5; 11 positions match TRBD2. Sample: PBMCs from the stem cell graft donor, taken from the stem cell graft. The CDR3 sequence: CASSRTSGETQYF. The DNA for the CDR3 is TGTGCCAGCAGTCGGACTAGCGGGGAGACCCAGTACTTC.